Below are 26 T cell receptor beta chains sequenced from a single sample in a study of T cells of healthy individuals. In TCRdb, the 5' RACE reads were re-called with MiXCR into one record per CDR3 protein. The sample shows 63,000 or so distinct CDR3 sequences, around 15% of them seen only once. These receptors were taken from a human donor in good health.

This clonotype was recorded a few times. The chain carries TRBV29-1 and TRBJ2-7, with D possibly TRBD1 on 6 matching bases. The germline gives CDR1 SQVTM, CDR2 ANQGSEA. Trimming stripped 3 bases from V and 3 bases from J, with 15 bases between. This CDR3 has 14 amino acids. The chain's CDR3 is CSVESRQGIYEQYF. Written as DNA, the CDR3 is TGCAGCGTTGAGTCTAGGCAGGGGATCTACGAGCAGTACTTC.

This clonotype was seen many times. This sequence joins TRBV19 and TRBJ1-5; TRBD1 agrees at 8 bases. CDR1 is LNHDA and CDR2 is SQIVND in the germline V gene (reference sequence). The CDR3 runs 15 residues. V lost 5 bases, J lost 5 bases, and 8 bases stayed unmatched. CDR3 nucleotides: TGTGCCAGTAGTCCTGGACAGGGAGGCGATCAGCCCCAGCATTTT. Translation gives CASSPGQGGDQPQHF.

In its sample, this clonotype was seen many times. The chain recombines TRBV4-3 with TRBJ1-2; 9 bases are a match to TRBD1. Trimming took 0 bases from V and 0 from J; bases not matched to a gene: 5. The CDR3 runs 17 residues. Germline-derived CDR1 and CDR2 are LGHNA and YSLEER. The DNA for the CDR3 is TGCGCCAGCAGCCAAGAACGGGGGACAGGGACTAACTATGGCTACACCTTC. Translated, it gives CASSQERGTGTNYGYTF.

The sample holds many counts of this clonotype. The chain has TRBV6-2 or TRBV6-3 and TRBJ1-1; unclear D gene. The CDR3 runs 12 residues. The germline V gene encodes CDR1 MNHEY and CDR2 SVGEGT. V lost 2 bases and J lost 10, with 11 bases in between. The CDR3 protein is CASSYPTPGAFF. CDR3 coding DNA: TGTGCCAGCAGTTACCCGACCCCCGGAGCTTTCTTT.

The table lists this clonotype with a few counts. The V gene is TRBV27, the J gene TRBJ1-1; D is undetermined. The CDR3 extends over 14 amino acids. Germline V gives CDR1 MNHEY, CDR2 SMNVEV (reference sequence). With 1 base removed from V and 8 bases from J, the gap between germline ends came to 14 bases. DNA of the CDR3: TGTGCCAGCAGTTTATGGTCGGGATCGGGGGAAGCTTTCTTT. This sequence encodes CASSLWSGSGEAFF.

This clonotype was seen at least ten times. The chain has TRBV29-1 and TRBJ2-5, with 10 positions matching TRBD2. This CDR3 has 13 residues. CDR1 and CDR2 (germline): SQVTM, ANQGSEA. J gave up 4 bases and V 4 bases, and 3 bases lay outside the gene matches. The CDR3 is CSVVAGGPETQYF. For the CDR3, the DNA is TGCAGCGTTGTAGCGGGAGGCCCAGAGACCCAGTACTTC.

This clonotype was detected many times. J is TRBJ1-5 and V is TRBV9; D is unclear. CDR3 size: 14 residues. Germline V CDR1 and CDR2: SGDLS, YYNGEE. Trimming removed 3 bases at V and 0 bases at J, with 7 bases between. CDR3 in amino acids: CASSAGNSNQPQHF. The DNA of the CDR3 is TGTGCCAGCAGCGCGGGGAATAGCAATCAGCCCCAGCATTTT.

The chain is built from TRBV25-1 and TRBJ1-1; 8 nucleotides line up with TRBD1. This CDR3 comprises 14 residues. CDR1 is MGHDK, CDR2 SYGVNS, per germline. V dropped 4 bases and J dropped 7; count of bases not matched to a gene: 8. CDR3 bases: TGTGCCAGCAGTGTAGGGACAGGCGGTAGTGAAGCTTTCTTT. Protein: CASSVGTGGSEAFF.

This clonotype has just a few counts. The chain joins TRBV7-3 to TRBJ2-7; 9 nucleotides match TRBD2. This CDR3 has 15 residues. Germline V gene sequence: CDR1 SGHTA, CDR2 FQGTGA. Trimming cost V 0 bases and J 6 bases; bases outside gene matches: 6. DNA for the CDR3: TGTGCCAGCAGCTTAACCCAAGCGGGAGGTAGCGAGCAGTACTTC. Protein: CASSLTQAGGSEQYF.

The J gene is TRBJ2-1, the V gene TRBV5-1, with 12 bases identical to TRBD2. V lost 4 bases and J lost 8; bases outside the gene matches: 7. Germline V lookup: CDR1 SGHRS, CDR2 YFSETQ. The CDR3 has 15 amino acids. Here the CDR3 DNA reads TGCGCCAGCAGCGCGGTGGCTAGCGGGAGGGATGAGCAGTTCTTC. As protein: CASSAVASGRDEQFF.

In DNA, the CDR3 is TGTGCCAGCAGAAAACAAGTCTCTGGGGCCAACGTCCTGACTTTC. Protein: CASRKQVSGANVLTF. The chain combines TRBV27 with TRBJ2-6; D gene uncertain. The V end was cut by 6 bases, the J end by 0 bases, with 9 bases between. The CDR3 extends over 15 amino acids. Germline assignment: CDR1 MNHEY and CDR2 SMNVEV (reference sequence).

V gene TRBV11-2 combines with J gene TRBJ2-3; TRBD2 agrees at 9 bases. The V segment lost 5 bases and the J segment 0 bases; nucleotides outside the gene matches: 9. The CDR3 is 17 residues long. CDR1 SGHAT and CDR2 FQNNGV come from the germline V gene. The DNA for the CDR3 is TGTGCCAGCAGCCTATCGGGACTAGCCCTGAGCACAGATACGCAGTATTTT. It specifies CASSLSGLALSTDTQYF.

This chain connects TRBV20-1 to TRBJ1-1; perhaps TRBD1 as D (6 bases). The V end lost 2 bases, the J end lost 5 bases, and 21 bases lay between the germline ends. The CDR3 loop spans 16 amino acids. The germline gives CDR1 DFQATT, CDR2 SNEGSKA (reference sequence). CDR3 coding DNA: TGCAGTGCTAGAACCCCGGGGGGGGGCGTAAATACTGAAGCTTTCTTT. It codes for CSARTPGGGVNTEAFF.

Only a few counts were recorded for this clonotype. For the CDR3, the DNA is TGCGCCAGCAGTACGGGACAGGGGAATGGCTACACCTTC. This translates into CASSTGQGNGYTF. The chain couples TRBV5-1 to TRBJ1-2; 10 bases agree with TRBD1. The J segment lost 6 bases and the V segment lost 5 bases, leaving 4 bases of the junction unmatched. Germline V gene data show CDR1 as SGHRS and CDR2 as YFSETQ. This CDR3 has 13 amino acids.

This rearrangement joins TRBV9 to TRBJ2-2; no reliable D call. The CDR3 has 15 residues. The V end lost 0 bases, the J end lost 0 bases, and 6 bases lay between the germline ends. The germline gives CDR1 SGDLS, CDR2 YYNGEE. The CDR3 nucleotides read TGTGCCAGCAGCGTAGCTCACGCGAACACCGGGGAGCTGTTTTTT. It encodes CASSVAHANTGELFF.

This clonotype was detected many times. J is TRBJ2-7 and V is TRBV20-1; D ambiguous. Germline CDR1 and CDR2: DFQATT and SNEGSKA (reference sequence). V was pared by 6 bases and J by 2 bases, with 14 bases between. The CDR3 has 13 residues. The CDR3 loop is CSALNGATYEQYF. As DNA, the CDR3 is TGCAGTGCCCTCAATGGAGCTACCTACGAGCAGTACTTC.

The sample holds many counts of this clonotype. The CDR3 DNA is TGCGCCAGCAGCCAACGATCAACCCTGAACACTGAAGCTTTCTTT. It codes for CASSQRSTLNTEAFF. This rearrangement joins TRBV4-1 to TRBJ1-1; D is undetermined. The germline gives CDR1 MGHRA, CDR2 YSYEKL. V was clipped by 2 bases and J by 0 bases, with 10 bases between them. The length of the CDR3 is 15 residues.

This clonotype was counted many times. The chain is built from TRBV20-1 and TRBJ2-5, with D unclear. The germline gives CDR1 DFQATT, CDR2 SNEGSKA (reference sequence). The CDR3 has 13 amino acids. The V gene lost 3 bases and the J gene lost 2 bases, with 10 bases spanning the gap. The DNA for the CDR3 is TGCAGTGCTAGTCTTCGGATACAAGAGACCCAGTACTTC. It encodes CSASLRIQETQYF.

Only a few counts were recorded for this clonotype. J is TRBJ2-1 and V is TRBV5-1; TRBD2 matches at 10 bases. This CDR3 comprises 16 residues. The germline CDR1 and CDR2 sequences are SGHRS and YFSETQ. Trimming removed 4 bases from V and 6 bases from J; junction bases left unmatched: 10. CDR3 DNA: TGCGCCAGCAGCGGCGGAAGCGGGGGGGCCCCCAATGAGCAGTTCTTC. Protein product: CASSGGSGGAPNEQFF.

This clonotype was seen only a few times. The chain joins TRBV5-4 to TRBJ2-1, with 8 bases fitting TRBD2. Germline values: CDR1 SGHNT, CDR2 YYREEE (reference sequence). V was clipped by 2 bases and J by 2 bases; unmatched bases: 15. The CDR3 loop spans 19 amino acids. The CDR3 sequence is CASSLRGREVAGTYNEQFF. The CDR3 DNA reads as TGTGCCAGCAGCTTACGGGGCAGGGAAGTAGCGGGGACCTACAATGAGCAGTTCTTC.

Ten or more counts support this clonotype. The chain combines TRBV25-1 with TRBJ1-3; weak D call: TRBD1 (5 bases). V was cut by 4 bases and J by 0 bases, with 19 bases left in between. The CDR3 consists of 18 residues. Germline V CDR1 and CDR2: MGHDK, SYGVNS. CDR3 in amino acids: CASSGTYEWGSSGNTIYF. Written as DNA, the CDR3 is TGTGCCAGCAGTGGGACCTATGAGTGGGGGAGCTCTGGAAACACCATATATTTT.

There are many counts of this clonotype. The chain carries TRBV20-1 and TRBJ2-7; TRBD1 might be the D (6 bases). The CDR3 extends over 14 amino acids. V shed 6 bases and J shed 4 bases, with 19 bases lying between them. CDR1 and CDR2 (germline): DFQATT, SNEGSKA (reference sequence). The CDR3 nucleotides are TGCAGTGCGGGGGCCCAGGACCTTTTGTACGAGCAGTACTTC. Translating gives CSAGAQDLLYEQYF.

CDR3 in DNA: TGTGCCTGGAGTGCTCGACAGGGGAGCTCTGGAAACACCATATATTTT. It translates to CAWSARQGSSGNTIYF. V and J are TRBV30 and TRBJ1-3; TRBD1 matches 8 bases. Germline CDR1 GTSNPN, CDR2 SVGIG (reference sequence). The V gene end was trimmed by 1 base and the J gene end by 0 bases; junction bases not matched to a gene: 5. The CDR3 is 16 residues long.

This clonotype was counted many times. The rearrangement links TRBV12-5 to TRBJ2-7, with D possibly matching TRBD2 (5 bases). Trimming left V 0 bases short and J 5 bases short, with 17 bases between. Germline-derived CDR1 and CDR2 are LGHNT and FRNRAP. This CDR3 is built from 16 residues. The CDR3 region has the DNA TGTGCTAGTGGTTTGGTAATCGGCAGGATGACTAACGAGCAGTACTTC. The encoded protein is CASGLVIGRMTNEQYF.

The J gene is TRBJ2-1, the V gene TRBV6-5; D is possibly TRBD2 (5 bases). Germline V gene sequence: CDR1 MNHEY, CDR2 SVGAGI. Trimming removed 6 bases from V and 1 base from J, with 13 bases in between. CDR3 size: 15 residues. The CDR3 DNA is TGTGCCAGCAGATCAAGCGGCCCTTCCTACAATGAGCAGTTCTTC. It encodes CASRSSGPSYNEQFF.

This clonotype was seen many times. J is TRBJ2-7 and V is TRBV4-3, with 8 bases fitting TRBD1. V was pared by 2 bases and J by 5 bases, with 14 bases of the junction left unmatched. Germline V gene lookup returns CDR1 LGHNA and CDR2 YSLEER. The CDR3 covers 17 residues. The CDR3 nucleotides are TGCGCCAGCAGCCAATCCACACGCACTGGGACAGGACACGAGCAGTACTTC. Its translation: CASSQSTRTGTGHEQYF.